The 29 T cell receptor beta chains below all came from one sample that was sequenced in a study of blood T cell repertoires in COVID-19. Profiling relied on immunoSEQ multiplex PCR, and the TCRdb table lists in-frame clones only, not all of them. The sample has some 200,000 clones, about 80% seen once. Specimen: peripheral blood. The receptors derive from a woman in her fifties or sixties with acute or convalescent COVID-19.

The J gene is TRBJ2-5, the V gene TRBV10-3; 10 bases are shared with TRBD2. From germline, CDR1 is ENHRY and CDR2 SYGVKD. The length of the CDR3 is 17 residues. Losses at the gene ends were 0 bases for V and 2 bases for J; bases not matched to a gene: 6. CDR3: CAISESDSGGTQETQYF. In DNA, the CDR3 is TGTGCCATCAGTGAGTCAGATAGCGGGGGGACACAAGAGACCCAGTACTTC.

The CDR3: CASSYSMEGEAFF. As DNA, the CDR3 is TGTGCCAGCAGTTACTCGATGGAGGGAGAAGCTTTCTTT. This chain joins TRBV6-2 or TRBV6-3 and TRBJ1-1; unclear D gene. In germline, CDR1 is MNHEY, CDR2 SVGEGT. Trimming stripped 0 bases from V and 8 bases from J, with 10 bases between. CDR3 length: 13 residues.

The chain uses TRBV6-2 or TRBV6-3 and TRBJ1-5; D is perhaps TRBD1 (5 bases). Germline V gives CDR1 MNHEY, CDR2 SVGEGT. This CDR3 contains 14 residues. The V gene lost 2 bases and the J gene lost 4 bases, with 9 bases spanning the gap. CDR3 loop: CASSYRGGNQPQHF. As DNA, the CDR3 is TGTGCCAGCAGTTACAGGGGAGGGAATCAGCCCCAGCATTTT.

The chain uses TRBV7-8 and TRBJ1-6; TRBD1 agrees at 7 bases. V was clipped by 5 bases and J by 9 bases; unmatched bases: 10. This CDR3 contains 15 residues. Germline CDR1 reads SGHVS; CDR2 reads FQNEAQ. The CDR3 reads CASSRIDRAGSPLHF. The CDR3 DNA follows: TGTGCCAGCAGCCGGATTGACAGGGCTGGTTCACCCCTCCACTTT. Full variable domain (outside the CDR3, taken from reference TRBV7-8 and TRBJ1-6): GAGVSQSPRYKVAKRGQDVALRCDPISGHVSLFWYQQALGQGPEFLTYFQNEAQLDKSGLPSDRFFAERPEGSVSTLKIQRTQQEDSAVYLCASSRIDRAGSPLHFGNGTRLTVT.

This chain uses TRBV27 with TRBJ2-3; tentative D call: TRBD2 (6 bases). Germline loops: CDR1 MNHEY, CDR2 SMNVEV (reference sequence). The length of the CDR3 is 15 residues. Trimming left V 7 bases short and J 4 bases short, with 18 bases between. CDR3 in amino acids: CASTRSPGLPDTQYF. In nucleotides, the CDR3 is TGTGCCAGCACCCGTTCTCCGGGACTCCCAGATACGCAGTATTTT.

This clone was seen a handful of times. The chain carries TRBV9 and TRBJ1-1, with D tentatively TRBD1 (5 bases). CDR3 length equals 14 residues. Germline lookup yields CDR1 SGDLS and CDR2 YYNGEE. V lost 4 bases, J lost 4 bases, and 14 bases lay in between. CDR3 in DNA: TGTGCCAGCAGCCCCCGGCAGGGAGGCACTGAAGCTTTCTTT. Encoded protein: CASSPRQGGTEAFF.

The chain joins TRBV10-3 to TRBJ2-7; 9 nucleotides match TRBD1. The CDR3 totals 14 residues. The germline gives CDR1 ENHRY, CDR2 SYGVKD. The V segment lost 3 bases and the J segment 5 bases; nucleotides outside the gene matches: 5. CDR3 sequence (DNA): TGTGCCATCAGTGAAAACAGGGGGCTGGACGAGCAGTACTTC. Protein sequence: CAISENRGLDEQYF.

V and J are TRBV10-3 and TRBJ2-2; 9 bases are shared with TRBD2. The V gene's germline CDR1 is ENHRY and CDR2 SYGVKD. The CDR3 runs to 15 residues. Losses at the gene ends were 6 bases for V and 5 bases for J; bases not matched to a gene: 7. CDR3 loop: CAIRLGLARTGELFF. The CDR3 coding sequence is TGTGCCATCAGGCTCGGACTAGCGAGAACCGGGGAGCTGTTTTTT.

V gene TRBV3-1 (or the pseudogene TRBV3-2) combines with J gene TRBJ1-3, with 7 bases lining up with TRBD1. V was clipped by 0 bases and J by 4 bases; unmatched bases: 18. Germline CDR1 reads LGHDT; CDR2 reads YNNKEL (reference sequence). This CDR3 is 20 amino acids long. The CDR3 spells CASSQDRAPGQKTTGNTIYF. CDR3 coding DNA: TGTGCCAGCAGCCAAGATAGGGCCCCGGGACAGAAAACTACCGGAAACACCATATATTTT.

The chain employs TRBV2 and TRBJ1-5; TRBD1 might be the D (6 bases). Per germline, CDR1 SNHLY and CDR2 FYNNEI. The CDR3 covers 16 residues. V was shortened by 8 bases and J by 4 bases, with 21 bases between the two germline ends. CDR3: CASSLPGDPWNQPQHF. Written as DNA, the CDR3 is TGTGCCAGCTCTCTCCCAGGGGACCCATGGAATCAGCCCCAGCATTTT.

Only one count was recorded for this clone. The CDR3, as DNA: TGCGCCAGCGTCCCCGGGACAGGCTATGGCTACACCTTC. It is translated as CASVPGTGYGYTF. The chain uses TRBV10-2 and TRBJ1-2; 8 bases fit TRBD1. The V and J ends lost 8 bases and 4 bases, in that order; junction bases with no gene match: 6. The CDR3 is 13 residues long. Germline V gives CDR1 WSHSY, CDR2 SAAADI.

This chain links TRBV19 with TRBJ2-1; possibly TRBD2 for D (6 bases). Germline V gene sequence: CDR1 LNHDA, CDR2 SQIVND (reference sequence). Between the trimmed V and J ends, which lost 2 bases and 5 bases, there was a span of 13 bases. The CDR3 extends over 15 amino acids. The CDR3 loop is CASSISGEGDNEQFF. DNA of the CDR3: TGTGCCAGTAGTATATCGGGGGAAGGGGACAATGAGCAGTTCTTC. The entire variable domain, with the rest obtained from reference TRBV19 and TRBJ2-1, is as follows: DGGITQSPKYLFRKEGQNVTLSCEQNLNHDAMYWYRQDPGQGLRLIYYSQIVNDFQKGDIAEGYSVSREKKESFPLTVTSAQKNPTAFYLCASSISGEGDNEQFFGPGTRLTVL.

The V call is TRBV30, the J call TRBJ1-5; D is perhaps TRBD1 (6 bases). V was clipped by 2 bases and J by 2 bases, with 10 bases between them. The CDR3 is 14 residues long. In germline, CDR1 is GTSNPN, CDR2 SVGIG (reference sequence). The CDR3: CAWSSSGGNQPQHF. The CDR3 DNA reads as TGTGCCTGGAGTTCGTCAGGGGGCAATCAGCCCCAGCATTTT.

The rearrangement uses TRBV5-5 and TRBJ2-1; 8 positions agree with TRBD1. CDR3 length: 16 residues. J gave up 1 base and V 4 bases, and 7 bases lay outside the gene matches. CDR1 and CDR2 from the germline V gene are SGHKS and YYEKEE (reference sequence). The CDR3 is CASSPTGTGSYNEQFF. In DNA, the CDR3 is TGTGCCAGCAGCCCAACCGGGACAGGATCCTACAATGAGCAGTTCTTC.

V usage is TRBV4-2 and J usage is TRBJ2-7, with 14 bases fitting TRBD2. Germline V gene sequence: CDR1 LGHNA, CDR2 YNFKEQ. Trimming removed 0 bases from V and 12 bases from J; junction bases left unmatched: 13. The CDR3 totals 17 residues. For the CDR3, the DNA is TGTGCCAGCAGCCAAGAGGGTGGGACTAGCGGGGGAAAATCCTTGTACTTC. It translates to CASSQEGGTSGGKSLYF.

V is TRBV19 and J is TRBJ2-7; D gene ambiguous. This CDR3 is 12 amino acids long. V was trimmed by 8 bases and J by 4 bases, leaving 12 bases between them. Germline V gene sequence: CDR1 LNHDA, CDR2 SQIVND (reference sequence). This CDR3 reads CASGDNGYEQYF. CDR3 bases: TGTGCCAGTGGAGATAACGGATACGAGCAGTACTTC. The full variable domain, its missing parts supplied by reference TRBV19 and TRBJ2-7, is DGGITQSPKYLFRKEGQNVTLSCEQNLNHDAMYWYRQDPGQGLRLIYYSQIVNDFQKGDIAEGYSVSREKKESFPLTVTSAQKNPTAFYLCASGDNGYEQYFGPGTRLTVT.

Here the CDR3 DNA reads TGTGCCAGCTCACTGATCGGGGGGTTGTACAATGAGCAGTTCTTC. This codes for CASSLIGGLYNEQFF. The chain carries TRBV18 and TRBJ2-1; 7 nucleotides agree with TRBD2. CDR1 is KGHSH, CDR2 LQKENI, per germline. Trimming cost V 4 bases and J 4 bases; bases outside gene matches: 7. This CDR3 spans 15 amino acids. Full variable domain (rest looked up from reference TRBV18 and TRBJ2-1): NAGVMQNPRHLVRRRGQEARLRCSPMKGHSHVYWYRQLPEEGLKFMVYLQKENIIDESGMPKERFSAEFPKEGPSILRIQQVVRGDSAAYFCASSLIGGLYNEQFFGPGTRLTVL.

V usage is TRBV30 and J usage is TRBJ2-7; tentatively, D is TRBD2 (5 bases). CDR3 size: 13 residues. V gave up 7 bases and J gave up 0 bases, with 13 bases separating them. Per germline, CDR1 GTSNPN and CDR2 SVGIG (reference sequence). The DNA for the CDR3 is TGTGCCTCCGGAGGCTGGGCCTCCTACGAGCAGTACTTC. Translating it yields CASGGWASYEQYF.

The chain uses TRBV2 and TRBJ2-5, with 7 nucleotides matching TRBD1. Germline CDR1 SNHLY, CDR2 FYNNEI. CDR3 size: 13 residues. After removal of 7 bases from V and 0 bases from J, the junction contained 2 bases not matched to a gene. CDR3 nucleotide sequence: TGTGCCAGCACGGGACAGTACCAAGAGACCCAGTACTTC. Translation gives CASTGQYQETQYF.

CDR3 bases: TGTGCCAGCAGCCCCGAACCGGGACAGGGGAACTATGGCTACACCTTC. Translation gives CASSPEPGQGNYGYTF. The chain is built from TRBV4-2 and TRBJ1-2, with TRBD1 matching over 10 bases. V was clipped by 4 bases and J by 2 bases; unmatched bases: 7. Germline-derived CDR1 and CDR2 are LGHNA and YNFKEQ. This CDR3 spans 16 amino acids.

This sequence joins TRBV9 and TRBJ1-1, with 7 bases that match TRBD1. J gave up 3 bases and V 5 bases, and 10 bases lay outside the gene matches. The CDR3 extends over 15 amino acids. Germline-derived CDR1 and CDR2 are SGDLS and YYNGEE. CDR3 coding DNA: TGTGCCAGCAGTCCACCTACAACAGGGGACACTGAAGCTTTCTTT. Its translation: CASSPPTTGDTEAFF.

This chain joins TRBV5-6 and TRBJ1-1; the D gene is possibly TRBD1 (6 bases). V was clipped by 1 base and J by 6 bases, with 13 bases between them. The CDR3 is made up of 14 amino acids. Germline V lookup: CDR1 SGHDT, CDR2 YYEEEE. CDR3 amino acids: CASSLRRGASEAFF. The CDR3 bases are TGTGCCAGCAGCTTGCGGCGGGGGGCTTCTGAAGCTTTCTTT.

This CDR3 is CASSEPGYGYTF. CDR3 in DNA: TGTGCCAGCAGTGAACCGGGATATGGCTACACCTTC. The chain joins TRBV6-1 to TRBJ1-2, with unresolved D. Germline-derived CDR1 and CDR2 are MNHNS and SASEGT. V was clipped by 2 bases and J by 5 bases, with 6 bases between them. CDR3 size: 12 residues.

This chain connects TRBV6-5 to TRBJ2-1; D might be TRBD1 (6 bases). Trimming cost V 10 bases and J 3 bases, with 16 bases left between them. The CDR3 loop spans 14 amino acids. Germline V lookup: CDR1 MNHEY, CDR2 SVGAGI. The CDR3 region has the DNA TGTGCCATCGACAGGTCTGGGGTCTACAATGAGCAGTTCTTC. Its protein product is CAIDRSGVYNEQFF.

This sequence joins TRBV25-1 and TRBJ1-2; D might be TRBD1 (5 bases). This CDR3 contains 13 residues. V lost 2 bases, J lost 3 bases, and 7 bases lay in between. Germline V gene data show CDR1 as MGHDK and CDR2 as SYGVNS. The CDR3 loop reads CASSEQGYYGYTF. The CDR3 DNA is TGTGCCAGCAGTGAACAGGGCTACTATGGCTACACCTTC.

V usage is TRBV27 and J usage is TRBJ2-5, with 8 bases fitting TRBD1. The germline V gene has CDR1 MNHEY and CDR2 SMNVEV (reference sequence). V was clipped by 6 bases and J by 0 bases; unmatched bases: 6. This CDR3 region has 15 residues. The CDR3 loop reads CASSSGQAYQETQYF. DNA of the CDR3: TGTGCCAGCAGCTCGGGACAGGCCTACCAAGAGACCCAGTACTTC.

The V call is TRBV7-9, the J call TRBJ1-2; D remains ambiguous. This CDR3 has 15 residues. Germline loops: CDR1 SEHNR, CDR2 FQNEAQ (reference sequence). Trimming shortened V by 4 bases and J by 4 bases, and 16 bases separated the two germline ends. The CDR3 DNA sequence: TGTGCCAGCAGCTCCAATATGATGGGAGGCTATGGCTACACCTTC. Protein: CASSSNMMGGYGYTF.

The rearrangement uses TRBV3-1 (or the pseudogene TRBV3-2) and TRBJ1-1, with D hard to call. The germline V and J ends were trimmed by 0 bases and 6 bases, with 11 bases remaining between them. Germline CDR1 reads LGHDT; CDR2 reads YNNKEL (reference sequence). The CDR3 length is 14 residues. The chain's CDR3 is CASSQEVPGSEAFF. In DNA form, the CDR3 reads TGTGCCAGCAGCCAAGAGGTTCCGGGGTCTGAAGCTTTCTTT.

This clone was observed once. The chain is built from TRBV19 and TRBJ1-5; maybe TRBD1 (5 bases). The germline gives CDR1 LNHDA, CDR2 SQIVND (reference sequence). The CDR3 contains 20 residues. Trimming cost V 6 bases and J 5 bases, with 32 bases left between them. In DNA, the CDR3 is TGTGCCAGTAGAAACCCCTCGCCCCCTTCCCAGGGCTGGAGGGATCAGCCCCAGCATTTT. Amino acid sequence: CASRNPSPPSQGWRDQPQHF.